The 26 T cell receptor beta chains listed next were all sequenced from one sample in a study of blood T cell repertoires in COVID-19. This table comes from immunoSEQ multiplex PCR, and its TCRdb copy is limited to in-frame clones, with some not included. The profile shows under 450,000 clones, approximately 86% of them singletons. Sequenced material: peripheral blood. Every receptor here comes from a woman aged 55-69 years with COVID-19, enrolled during active disease.

The J gene is TRBJ2-1, the V gene TRBV12-1; the listed D gene, TRBD2, was not tested against the DNA. TRBV12-1 is a listed pseudogene. The CDR3 consists of 15 residues. CDR3 sequence: CASSSTSGGKDEQFF. The CDR3 DNA reads TGTGCCAGCAGCTCGACTAGCGGGGGGAAGGATGAGCAGTTCTTC.

The chain recombines TRBV4-1 with TRBJ2-7; a possible D gene is TRBD2 (5 bases). V lost 2 bases and J 7 bases, leaving 15 bases between the germline ends. This CDR3 region has 14 residues. CDR1 is MGHRA and CDR2 is YSYEKL in the germline V gene. This CDR3 is CASSQTARPGEQYF. Here the CDR3 DNA reads TGCGCCAGCAGCCAAACGGCCCGACCGGGGGAGCAGTACTTC.

The gene calls are TRBV9 and TRBJ2-7; TRBD2 matches 7 bases. Germline V gene sequence: CDR1 SGDLS, CDR2 YYNGEE. The CDR3 runs 15 residues. With V trimmed by 0 bases and J by 2 bases, 5 bases remained unmatched. CDR3 amino acids: CASSVDGRGTYEQYF. Written as DNA, the CDR3 is TGTGCCAGCAGCGTAGATGGGCGGGGGACCTACGAGCAGTACTTC.

The chain carries TRBV6-6 and TRBJ1-5; D possibly corresponds to TRBD1 (6 bases). Trimming took 6 bases from V and 3 from J, leaving 12 bases between them. Germline CDR1 is MNHNY and CDR2 is SVGAGI (reference sequence). The CDR3 is 14 residues long. For the CDR3, the DNA is TGTGCCAGCAGATCACAGGGTTTCAATCAGCCCCAGCATTTT. Residues: CASRSQGFNQPQHF.

The chain is built from TRBV7-2 and TRBJ2-7; 9 bases line up with TRBD2. The CDR3 has 15 residues. The trim removed 7 bases at V and 1 base at J, leaving 8 bases unmatched. CDR1 and CDR2 (germline): SGHTA, FQGNSA. The CDR3 nucleotides are TGTGCCAGCATCCCGCCGGGACTAGCTTCCTACGAGCAGTACTTC. Amino acid sequence: CASIPPGLASYEQYF.

The genes are TRBV7-2 and TRBJ1-1; D is unclear. The CDR3 has 15 amino acids. The germline V gene encodes CDR1 SGHTA and CDR2 FQGNSA. Trimming took off 1 base at V and 1 base at J, with 10 bases between the two ends. The DNA of the CDR3 is TGTGCCAGCAGCTTAGTTTCAGGAGGGAACACTGAAGCTTTCTTT. This sequence encodes CASSLVSGGNTEAFF.

This clone was seen a single time. The chain recombines TRBV4-3 with TRBJ1-6; the D gene is possibly TRBD1 (5 bases). V dropped 0 bases and J dropped 0 bases, with 9 bases sitting between them. CDR1 and CDR2 (germline): LGHNA, YSLEER. The CDR3 has 17 amino acids. CDR3 loop: CASSQELTGSYNSPLHF. The DNA for the CDR3 is TGCGCCAGCAGCCAAGAGCTAACAGGCTCCTATAATTCACCCCTCCACTTT.

V usage is TRBV19 and J usage is TRBJ1-2; 7 bases agree with TRBD1. V was pared by 3 bases and J by 7 bases, with 5 bases of the junction left unmatched. Per the germline V gene, CDR1 is LNHDA and CDR2 is SQIVND (reference sequence). This CDR3 spans 13 amino acids. The CDR3 loop is CASSIDRASGYTF. The CDR3 region has the DNA TGTGCCAGTAGTATCGACAGGGCCTCTGGCTACACCTTC.

The chain employs TRBV9 and TRBJ2-3; possible D gene TRBD2, 5 bases. The CDR3 runs to 15 residues. The germline V gene encodes CDR1 SGDLS and CDR2 YYNGEE. V lost 4 bases and J lost 0, with 12 bases in between. The CDR3 is CASSSGRGSTDTQYF. The DNA of the CDR3 is TGTGCCAGCAGCTCGGGCCGGGGTAGCACAGATACGCAGTATTTT.

Written as DNA, the CDR3 is TGTGCCAGCAGTTCGCCTAATTCGGGGGGGACCTACGAGCAGTACTTC. The encoded protein is CASSSPNSGGTYEQYF. This chain links TRBV6-6 with TRBJ2-7, with TRBD2 matching 8 bases. V was clipped by 4 bases and J by 2 bases; unmatched bases: 10. The germline V gene has CDR1 MNHNY and CDR2 SVGAGI (reference sequence). The length of the CDR3 is 16 residues.

This chain joins TRBV5-1 and TRBJ1-6; 8 positions match TRBD1. This CDR3 contains 14 residues. Germline trimming cut 4 bases from V and 9 bases from J; bases unmatched to any gene: 6. The germline V gene has CDR1 SGHRS and CDR2 YFSETQ. The DNA for the CDR3 is TGCGCCAGCAGCATCGGACAGGGTGCTTCACCCCTCCACTTT. Encoded protein: CASSIGQGASPLHF.

The chain recombines TRBV7-2 with TRBJ1-1; unclear D gene. Trimming left V 2 bases short and J 3 bases short, with 7 bases between. The V gene's germline CDR1 is SGHTA and CDR2 FQGNSA. This CDR3 comprises 13 residues. DNA of the CDR3: TGTGCCAGCAGCTTATCTGTAGACACTGAAGCTTTCTTT. This translates into CASSLSVDTEAFF.

This clone was seen more than once but under ten times. V is TRBV7-2 and J is TRBJ1-6; TRBD1 matches 7 bases. Germline CDR1 and CDR2: SGHTA and FQGNSA. This CDR3 is built from 14 residues. Unmatched junction bases numbered 7, after V lost 4 bases and J lost 10 bases. Here the CDR3 DNA reads TGTGCCAGCAGCTCACAGGGGTTTGGATCACCCCTCCACTTT. It codes for CASSSQGFGSPLHF.

CDR3: CASRYTDTQYF. The CDR3 coding sequence is TGTGCCAGCAGATACACAGATACGCAGTATTTT. The chain has TRBV6-6 and TRBJ2-3; no clear D gene. V lost 6 bases, J lost 2 bases, and 3 bases lay in between. This CDR3 has 11 residues. Germline V CDR1 and CDR2: MNHNY, SVGAGI (reference sequence).

This chain uses TRBV6-5 with TRBJ2-3; weak D call: TRBD2 (5 bases). Germline CDR1 is MNHEY and CDR2 is SVGAGI. The V gene lost 4 bases and the J gene lost 0 bases, with 11 bases spanning the gap. There are 15 residues in the CDR3. CDR3 coding DNA: TGTGCCAGCAGTTTTCTTCCGGGGAGCACAGATACGCAGTATTTT. Protein: CASSFLPGSTDTQYF.

This clone was found once. V usage is TRBV30 and J usage is TRBJ1-5; D call uncertain. V was cut by 4 bases and J by 2 bases, with 18 bases left in between. The CDR3 is 16 residues long. Germline V lookup: CDR1 GTSNPN, CDR2 SVGIG (reference sequence). CDR3: CAWIQQVYIGNQPQHF. In nucleotides, the CDR3 is TGTGCCTGGATACAGCAAGTATACATTGGCAATCAGCCCCAGCATTTT.

This clone is a singleton in its sample. The CDR3 region has the DNA TGTGCCAGCAGCTTGGAGGGGCGAGACTATGGCTACACCTTC. This translates into CASSLEGRDYGYTF. The chain joins TRBV5-5 to TRBJ1-2; possibly TRBD1 for D (5 bases). Trimming left V 0 bases short and J 3 bases short, with 9 bases between. This CDR3 has 14 amino acids. Germline loops: CDR1 SGHKS, CDR2 YYEKEE (reference sequence).

The chain employs TRBV12-3 or TRBV12-4 and TRBJ2-7, with D unclear. CDR3 length equals 11 residues. Trimming took off 4 bases at V and 5 bases at J, with 6 bases between the two ends. The DNA for the CDR3 is TGTGCCAGCAGTTATTATAACGAGCAGTACTTC. This sequence encodes CASSYYNEQYF.

The gene calls are TRBV5-1 and TRBJ1-4; 7 bases line up with TRBD1. Trimming took 0 bases from V and 3 from J; bases not matched to a gene: 2. This CDR3 comprises 15 residues. Germline V gene sequence: CDR1 SGHRS, CDR2 YFSETQ. For the CDR3, the DNA is TGCGCCAGCAGCTTGGGGGGACAGTCTAATGAAAAACTGTTTTTT. It codes for CASSLGGQSNEKLFF.

V and J are TRBV19 and TRBJ2-7; 7 bases map to TRBD1. Germline V gene data show CDR1 as LNHDA and CDR2 as SQIVND (reference sequence). Trimming at V came to 7 bases and at J to 1 base, leaving 7 bases not matched to a gene. This CDR3 has 14 residues. The CDR3, as DNA: TGTGCCAGTACCCCCGGGACAGCTTCCTACGAGCAGTACTTC. Residues: CASTPGTASYEQYF.

This chain uses TRBV24-1 with TRBJ2-2; D call uncertain. Germline CDR1 reads KGHDR; CDR2 reads SFDVKD. The CDR3 sequence is 11 residues long. Trimming cost V 4 bases and J 7 bases, with 3 bases left between them. CDR3 sequence reads: CATSDNGELFF. CDR3 bases: TGTGCCACCAGTGACAACGGGGAGCTGTTTTTT.

The rearrangement uses TRBV7-6 and TRBJ2-7, with 11 bases fitting TRBD1. Germline trimming cut 7 bases from V and 2 bases from J; bases unmatched to any gene: 10. Germline CDR1 SGHVS, CDR2 FNYEAQ. This CDR3 spans 16 amino acids. The CDR3 DNA follows: TGTGCCAGCACCGAAAATCCGGACAGGGGGCCCTACGAGCAGTACTTC. It encodes CASTENPDRGPYEQYF.

The chain has TRBV5-1 and TRBJ2-2; 14 positions match TRBD2. V lost 1 base, J lost 1 base, and 3 bases stayed unmatched. The CDR3 totals 18 residues. Germline V gene data show CDR1 as SGHRS and CDR2 as YFSETQ. The CDR3 DNA is TGCGCCAGCAGCTTGATGGGACTAGCGGGGGTGAACACCGGGGAGCTGTTTTTT. Residues: CASSLMGLAGVNTGELFF.

The chain uses TRBV10-3 and TRBJ2-1; D gene ambiguous. Between the trimmed V and J ends, which lost 8 bases and 8 bases, there was a span of 13 bases. CDR3 size: 12 residues. CDR1 and CDR2 (germline): ENHRY, SYGVKD. The CDR3 is CAIASAGDEQFF. DNA for the CDR3: TGTGCCATCGCAAGCGCCGGCGATGAGCAGTTCTTC.

The chain uses TRBV5-6 and TRBJ1-5, with a possible D match to TRBD1 (6 bases). This CDR3 spans 15 amino acids. The V gene's germline CDR1 is SGHDT and CDR2 YYEEEE. V shed 1 base and J shed 2 bases, with 10 bases lying between them. The CDR3 DNA reads as TGTGCCAGCAGCTTGACAGGGTTCGGCAATCAGCCCCAGCATTTT. It yields the protein CASSLTGFGNQPQHF.

The rearrangement joins TRBV11-2 to TRBJ2-7, with TRBD2 matching over 8 bases. Germline-derived CDR1 and CDR2 are SGHAT and FQNNGV. V was pared by 3 bases and J by 3 bases, with 4 bases of the junction left unmatched. This CDR3 has 14 residues. CDR3 nucleotides: TGTGCCAGCAGCTTTGAGCGGGGGAACTACGAGCAGTACTTC. Residues: CASSFERGNYEQYF.